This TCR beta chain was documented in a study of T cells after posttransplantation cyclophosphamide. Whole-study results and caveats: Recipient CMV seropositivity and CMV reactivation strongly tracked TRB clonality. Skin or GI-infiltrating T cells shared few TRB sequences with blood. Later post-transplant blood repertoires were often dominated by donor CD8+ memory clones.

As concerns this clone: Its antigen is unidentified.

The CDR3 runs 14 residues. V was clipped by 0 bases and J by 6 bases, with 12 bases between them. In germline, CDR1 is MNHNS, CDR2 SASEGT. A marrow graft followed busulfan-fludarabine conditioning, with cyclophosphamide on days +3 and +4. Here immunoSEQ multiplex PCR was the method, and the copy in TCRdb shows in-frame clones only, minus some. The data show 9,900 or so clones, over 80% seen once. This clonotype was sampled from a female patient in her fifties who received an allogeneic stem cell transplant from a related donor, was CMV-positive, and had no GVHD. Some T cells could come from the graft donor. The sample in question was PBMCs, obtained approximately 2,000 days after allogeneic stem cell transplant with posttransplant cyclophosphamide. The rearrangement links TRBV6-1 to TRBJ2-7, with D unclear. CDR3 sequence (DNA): TGTGCCAGCAGTGAAGCTGCTGATAGGAGCGAGCAGTACTTC. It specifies CASSEAADRSEQYF.